The entry below describes one TCR beta chain. No cognate antigen has been identified for it. No clone much larger than this one lies a single base away; base qualities are absent. Library prep was done by the immunoSEQ multiplex PCR assay. Imported from immuneACCESS, the table was reduced by TCRdb to in-frame sequences with V and J called. These copies leave out some clones; in studies compared against another copy, an unresolved V gene accounts for under half, and the cause of the remainder is not known. This sample is represented by nearly 40,000 clones; more than 85% of them were singletons. Less than 4.5% of the sample belongs to the ten largest clones. V is pared back by 0 bases and J by 6 bases, with 9 bases lying between the germline termini. CDR1 is given as SGHAT and CDR2 as FQDESV, both from the germline V gene (reference sequence). The CDR3 runs 14 amino acids, cysteine and phenylalanine included. CDR3 DNA only is kept here, 42 bases in frame from base 1.

The sample belongs to a study of control samples from healthy donors and cancer patients (dated by TCRdb to between 2020 and 2021). The chain employs TRBV11-1 and TRBJ2-1; D gene: possibly TRBD2, on 5 matching bases. What was sequenced was blood. The clonotype was recovered from a woman between 45 and 65 years old in good health. The sequenced DNA is TGTGCCAGCAGCTTAGCCGGGGAACGCAATGAGCAGTTCTTC. The encoded protein is CASSLAGERNEQFF.